The present T cell receptor (beta chain) was sequenced within a study of OX40 agonist ivuxolimab in advanced cancers. Study-level background: Age averaged around 58 years (range roughly 23 to 90), and roughly 80% were male. Enrollees could have had prior anti-PD-1, anti-PD-L1 or anti-CTLA-4 therapy, which approximately 38% had received.

Blood sampling was done at baseline, cycle 4 day 1, and cycle 7 day 1. The protocol was immunoSEQ multiplex PCR, while the TCRdb copy is restricted to in-frame clones and leaves out a portion. The table lists around 85,000 clones, roughly 89% of them singletons, with 1.5% to 2% in the top ten. Points on this clone: Antigen unknown.

Study-wide results and limits: Among the lowest levels of clonal expansion were found in partial responders at 0.1-3.0 mg/kg.

The sequences come from CD4+ or CD8+ T cells sorted from blood, collected in a trial of the OX40 agonist ivuxolimab. The receptor comes from an adult with an advanced solid tumor such as melanoma, head and neck, liver or kidney cancer.

CDR3 sequence reads: CASRRGGEETQYF. CDR3 in DNA: TGTGCCAGCAGACGGGGGGGCGAAGAGACCCAGTACTTC. The V call is TRBV28, the J call TRBJ2-5; 8 positions agree with TRBD2. V trimming: 6 bases; J trimming: 3 bases; junction bases outside the gene matches: 3. CDR3 length: 13 amino acids. The germline gives CDR1 MDHEN, CDR2 SYDVKM.